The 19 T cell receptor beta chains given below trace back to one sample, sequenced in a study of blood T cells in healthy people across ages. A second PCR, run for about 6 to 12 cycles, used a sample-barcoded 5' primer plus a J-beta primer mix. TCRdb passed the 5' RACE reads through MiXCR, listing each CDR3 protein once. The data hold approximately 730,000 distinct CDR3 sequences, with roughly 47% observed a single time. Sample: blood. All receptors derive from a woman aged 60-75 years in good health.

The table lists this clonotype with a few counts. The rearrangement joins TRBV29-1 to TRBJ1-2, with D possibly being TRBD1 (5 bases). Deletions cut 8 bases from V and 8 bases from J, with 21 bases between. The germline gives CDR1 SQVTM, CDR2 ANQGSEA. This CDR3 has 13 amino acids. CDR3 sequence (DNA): TGCAGCTGTGCCGGGGGGTCAGTAGGAGGCTACACCTTC. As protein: CSCAGGSVGGYTF.

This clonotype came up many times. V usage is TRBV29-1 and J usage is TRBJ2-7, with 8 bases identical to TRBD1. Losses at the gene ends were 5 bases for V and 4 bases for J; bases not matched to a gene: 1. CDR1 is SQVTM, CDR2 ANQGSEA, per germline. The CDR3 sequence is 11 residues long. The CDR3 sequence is CSVTGGYEQYF. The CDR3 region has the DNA TGCAGCGTTACAGGGGGGTACGAGCAGTACTTC.

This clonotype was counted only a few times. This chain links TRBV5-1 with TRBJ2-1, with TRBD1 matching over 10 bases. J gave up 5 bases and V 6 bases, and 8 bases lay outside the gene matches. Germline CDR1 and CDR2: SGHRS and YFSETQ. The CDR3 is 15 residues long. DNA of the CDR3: TGCGCCAGCACCAAAGACAGGGGGCATAACAATGAGCAGTTCTTC. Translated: CASTKDRGHNNEQFF.

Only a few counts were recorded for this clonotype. This CDR3 is CASSLRPGQGAYEQFF. The CDR3, as DNA: TGTGCCAGCAGTTTACGCCCGGGACAGGGGGCATATGAGCAGTTCTTC. The J gene is TRBJ2-1, the V gene TRBV27; 12 bases map to TRBD1. V trimming: 2 bases; J trimming: 8 bases; junction bases outside the gene matches: 7. The CDR3 covers 16 residues. The V gene's germline CDR1 is MNHEY and CDR2 SMNVEV (reference sequence).

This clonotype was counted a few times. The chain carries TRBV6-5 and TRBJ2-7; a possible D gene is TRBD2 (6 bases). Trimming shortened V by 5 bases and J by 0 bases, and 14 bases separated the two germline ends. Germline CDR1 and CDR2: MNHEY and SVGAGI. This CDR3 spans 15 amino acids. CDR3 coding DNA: TGTGCCAGCAGTCCCACGGGACTGAGCTCCTACGAGCAGTACTTC. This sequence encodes CASSPTGLSSYEQYF.

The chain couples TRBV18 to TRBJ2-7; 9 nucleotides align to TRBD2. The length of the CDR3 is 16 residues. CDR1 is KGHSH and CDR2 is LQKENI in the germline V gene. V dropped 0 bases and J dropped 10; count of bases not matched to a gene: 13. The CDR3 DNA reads TGTGCCAGCTCACCACCGAACAGACTAGCGGAAGAGGCCCAGTACTTC. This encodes CASSPPNRLAEEAQYF. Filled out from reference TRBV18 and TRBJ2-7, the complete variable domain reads NAGVMQNPRHLVRRRGQEARLRCSPMKGHSHVYWYRQLPEEGLKFMVYLQKENIIDESGMPKERFSAEFPKEGPSILRIQQVVRGDSAAYFCASSPPNRLAEEAQYFGPGTRLTVT.

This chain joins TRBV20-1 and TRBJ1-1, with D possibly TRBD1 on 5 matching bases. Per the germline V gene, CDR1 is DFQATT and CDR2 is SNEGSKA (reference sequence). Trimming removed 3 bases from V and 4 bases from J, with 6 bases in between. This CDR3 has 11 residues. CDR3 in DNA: TGCAGTGCTAGTCAGGGCACTGAAGCTTTCTTT. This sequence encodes CSASQGTEAFF.

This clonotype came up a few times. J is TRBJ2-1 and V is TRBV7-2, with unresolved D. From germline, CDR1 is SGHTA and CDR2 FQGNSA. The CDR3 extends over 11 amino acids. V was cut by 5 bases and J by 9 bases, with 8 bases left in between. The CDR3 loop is CASSTVGEQFF. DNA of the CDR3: TGTGCCAGCAGCACCGTAGGTGAGCAGTTCTTC.

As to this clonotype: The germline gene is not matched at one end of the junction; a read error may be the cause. The CDR3 bases are TGTGCCAACAGCTTACGGGGACAGTCCAACTATGGCTACACCTTC. It yields the protein CANSLRGQSNYGYTF. The genes are TRBV7-2 and TRBJ1-2; 7 bases line up with TRBD1. In germline, CDR1 is SGHTA, CDR2 FQGNSA. The CDR3 is 15 amino acids.

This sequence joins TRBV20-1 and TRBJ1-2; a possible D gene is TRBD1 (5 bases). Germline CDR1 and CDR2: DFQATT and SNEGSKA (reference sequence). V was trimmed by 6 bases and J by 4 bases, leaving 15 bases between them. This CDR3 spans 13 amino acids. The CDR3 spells CSAPEAGPYGYTF. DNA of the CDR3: TGCAGTGCCCCCGAAGCAGGGCCCTATGGCTACACCTTC.

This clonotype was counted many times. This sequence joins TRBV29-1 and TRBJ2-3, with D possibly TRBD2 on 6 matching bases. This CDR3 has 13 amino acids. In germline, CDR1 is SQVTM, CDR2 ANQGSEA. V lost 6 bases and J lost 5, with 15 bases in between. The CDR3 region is CSVHGGSGDTQYF. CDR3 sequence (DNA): TGCAGCGTGCACGGAGGGTCCGGAGATACGCAGTATTTT.

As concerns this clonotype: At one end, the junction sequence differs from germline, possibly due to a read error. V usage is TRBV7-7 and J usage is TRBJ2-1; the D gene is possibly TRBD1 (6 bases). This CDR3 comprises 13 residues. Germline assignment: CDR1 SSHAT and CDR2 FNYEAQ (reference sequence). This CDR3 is CASSLGRGGEQFF. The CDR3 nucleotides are TGTGCTAGCAGCTTAGGCAGGGGTGGGGAGCAGTTCTTC.

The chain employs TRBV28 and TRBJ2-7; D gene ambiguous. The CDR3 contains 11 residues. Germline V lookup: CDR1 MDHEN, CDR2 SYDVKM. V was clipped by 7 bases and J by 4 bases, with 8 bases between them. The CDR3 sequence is CASTAVYEQYF. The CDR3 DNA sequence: TGTGCCAGCACCGCCGTATACGAGCAGTACTTC.

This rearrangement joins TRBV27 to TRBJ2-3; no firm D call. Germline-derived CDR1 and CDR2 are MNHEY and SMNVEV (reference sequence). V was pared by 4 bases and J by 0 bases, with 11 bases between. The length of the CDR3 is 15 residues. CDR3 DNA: TGTGCCAGCAGTTATTTTAGAACTAGCACAGATACGCAGTATTTT. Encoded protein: CASSYFRTSTDTQYF.

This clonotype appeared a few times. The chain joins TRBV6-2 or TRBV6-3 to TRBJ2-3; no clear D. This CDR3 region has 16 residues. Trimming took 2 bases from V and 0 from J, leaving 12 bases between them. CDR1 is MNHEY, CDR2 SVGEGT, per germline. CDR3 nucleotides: TGTGCCAGCAGTTACGGGTGGCGGTCTAGCACAGATACGCAGTATTTT. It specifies CASSYGWRSSTDTQYF.

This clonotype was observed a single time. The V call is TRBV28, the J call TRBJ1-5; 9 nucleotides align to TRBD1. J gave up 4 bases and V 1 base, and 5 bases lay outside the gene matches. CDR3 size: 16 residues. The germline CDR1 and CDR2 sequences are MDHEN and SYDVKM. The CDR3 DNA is TGTGCCAGCAGTTTATCCGGGACAGGGATGAATCAGCCCCAGCATTTT. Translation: CASSLSGTGMNQPQHF.

CDR3 sequence: CASSATSAPYQETQYF. The CDR3 DNA sequence: TGTGCCAGCAGTGCTACGAGCGCACCTTACCAAGAGACCCAGTACTTC. The genes are TRBV28 and TRBJ2-5, with D unclear. Germline V CDR1 and CDR2: MDHEN, SYDVKM. This CDR3 is 16 amino acids long. Trimming shortened V by 5 bases and J by 0 bases, and 16 bases separated the two germline ends.

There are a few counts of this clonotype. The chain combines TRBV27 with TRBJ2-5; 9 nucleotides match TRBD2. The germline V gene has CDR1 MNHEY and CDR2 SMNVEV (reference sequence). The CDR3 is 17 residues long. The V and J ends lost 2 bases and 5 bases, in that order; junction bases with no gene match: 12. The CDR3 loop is CASSLSAMASGAETQYF. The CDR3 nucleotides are TGTGCCAGCAGTTTAAGTGCCATGGCTAGCGGGGCGGAGACCCAGTACTTC.

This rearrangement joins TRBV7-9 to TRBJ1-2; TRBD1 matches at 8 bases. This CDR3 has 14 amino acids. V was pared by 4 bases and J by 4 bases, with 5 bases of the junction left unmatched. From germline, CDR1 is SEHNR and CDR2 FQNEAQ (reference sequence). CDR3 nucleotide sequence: TGTGCCAGCAGCTCGACGCAGGGGGCCTATGGCTACACCTTC. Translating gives CASSSTQGAYGYTF.